The 29 T cell receptor beta chains below come from one sample, sequenced in a study of CD8 T cells in ankylosing spondylitis. TCRdb independently ran MiXCR on the 5' RACE reads; one entry per CDR3 protein. The sample has about 150,000 distinct CDR3 sequences, around a third seen once. Material for sequencing was synovial fluid, either unsorted or a sorted T cell fraction (not recorded which). The receptors stem from a male donor with ankylosing spondylitis.

This chain connects TRBV7-6 to TRBJ2-7; 10 positions match TRBD1. The germline gives CDR1 SGHVS, CDR2 FNYEAQ. Trimming at V came to 3 bases and at J to 6 bases, leaving 8 bases not matched to a gene. This CDR3 spans 15 amino acids. In DNA form, the CDR3 reads TGTGCCAGCAGCTTGGACGGGACAGGGGCTACCGAGCAGTACTTC. Protein sequence: CASSLDGTGATEQYF.

This clonotype has just one count. V is TRBV30 and J is TRBJ2-3; D ambiguous. CDR1 and CDR2 from the germline V gene are GTSNPN and SVGIG (reference sequence). The length of the CDR3 is 13 residues. V lost 8 bases, J lost 6 bases, and 18 bases lay in between. CDR3 nucleotides: TGTGCCAATTCGCCCCGCTCGGTGGATACGCAGTATTTT. Amino acid sequence: CANSPRSVDTQYF.

The V call is TRBV5-1, the J call TRBJ2-5; 7 bases align to TRBD2. Germline V gene data show CDR1 as SGHRS and CDR2 as YFSETQ. CDR3 length: 14 amino acids. With V trimmed by 4 bases and J by 3 bases, 6 bases remained unmatched. The CDR3 sequence: CASSGTTSEETQYF. Written as DNA, the CDR3 is TGCGCCAGCAGCGGGACTACCTCAGAAGAGACCCAGTACTTC.

This clonotype was recorded only once. The chain combines TRBV4-2 with TRBJ2-3; the D is unclear. The CDR3 totals 13 residues. The V end was cut by 0 bases, the J end by 4 bases, with 5 bases between. CDR1 and CDR2 from the germline V gene are LGHNA and YNFKEQ. The CDR3 sequence is CASSQEYADTQYF. The CDR3, as DNA: TGTGCCAGCAGCCAAGAATACGCAGATACGCAGTATTTT.

The chain has TRBV11-2 and TRBJ2-7; D is uncertain. The V and J ends lost 4 bases and 6 bases respectively, with 13 bases between them. This CDR3 comprises 13 residues. Germline V gene lookup returns CDR1 SGHAT and CDR2 FQNNGV. CDR3 residues: CASSSRFDGEQYF. The CDR3 DNA follows: TGTGCCAGCAGCTCAAGGTTCGACGGCGAGCAGTACTTC.

V and J are TRBV10-3 and TRBJ2-3, with 8 bases lining up with TRBD1. The V gene's germline CDR1 is ENHRY and CDR2 SYGVKD. This CDR3 comprises 13 residues. With 5 bases clipped from V and 6 bases from J, the junction kept 4 bases outside the gene matches. The CDR3 DNA follows: TGTGCCATCAGTCAGGACAGGGTTGATACGCAGTATTTT. Encoded protein: CAISQDRVDTQYF.

This clonotype appeared a few times. V gene TRBV18 combines with J gene TRBJ2-1, with D possibly matching TRBD2 (6 bases). The CDR3 consists of 16 residues. Germline CDR1 is KGHSH and CDR2 is LQKENI. Trimming removed 0 bases at V and 0 bases at J, with 9 bases between. CDR3 sequence (DNA): TGTGCCAGCTCACCACCGGGACTTGACTCCTACAATGAGCAGTTCTTC. Amino acids: CASSPPGLDSYNEQFF.

This clonotype was observed once. The J gene is TRBJ2-7, the V gene TRBV6-2 or TRBV6-3; D is unresolved. With 7 bases removed from V and 4 bases from J, the gap between germline ends came to 14 bases. The CDR3 runs 13 residues. Germline CDR1 and CDR2: MNHEY and SVGEGT. DNA of the CDR3: TGTGCCAGCACGGCTAGATTGGATTACGAGCAGTACTTC. Residues: CASTARLDYEQYF.

The chain joins TRBV29-1 to TRBJ2-5; 9 bases are shared with TRBD1. Germline lookup yields CDR1 SQVTM and CDR2 ANQGSEA. The CDR3 length is 13 residues. J was trimmed by 9 bases and V by 6 bases; bases with no gene match: 11. The CDR3 sequence is CSVVQGARGSQYF. The CDR3 DNA is TGCAGCGTCGTACAGGGGGCGCGGGGGTCCCAGTACTTC.

This clonotype was counted ten times or more. The CDR3 sequence: CASTIVGGGQPTDTQYF. The CDR3 nucleotides read TGTGCCAGCACCATAGTGGGCGGGGGGCAACCCACAGATACGCAGTATTTT. The chain uses TRBV11-2 and TRBJ2-3, with 8 bases matching TRBD2. The CDR3 runs 17 residues. Losses at the gene ends were 7 bases for V and 2 bases for J; bases not matched to a gene: 14. Germline CDR1 SGHAT, CDR2 FQNNGV.

This clonotype was found a few times. The V and J genes are TRBV4-3 and TRBJ1-5, with TRBD1 matching 8 bases. The J segment lost 6 bases and the V segment lost 0 bases, leaving 4 bases of the junction unmatched. Germline V gene sequence: CDR1 LGHNA, CDR2 YSLEER. The CDR3 has 15 residues. DNA for the CDR3: TGCGCCAGCAGCCAAGAGCTGACAGGGGTTCAGCCCCAGCATTTT. It yields the protein CASSQELTGVQPQHF.

This clonotype has a count of ten or more. The chain employs TRBV11-2 and TRBJ1-1; weak D call: TRBD1 (5 bases). Germline CDR1 and CDR2: SGHAT and FQNNGV. V was clipped by 5 bases and J by 9 bases, with 13 bases between them. The CDR3 extends over 12 amino acids. CDR3 coding DNA: TGTGCCAGCAGCCCGGGGGACGGAAAAGCTTTCTTT. Translated: CASSPGDGKAFF.

This chain joins TRBV29-1 and TRBJ2-6; 8 bases fit TRBD1. Unmatched junction bases numbered 4, after V lost 5 bases and J lost 4 bases. CDR3 length: 14 residues. Germline CDR1 is SQVTM and CDR2 is ANQGSEA. In DNA, the CDR3 is TGCAGCGTTTTGACAGGGGCCGGGGCCAACGTCCTGACTTTC. It specifies CSVLTGAGANVLTF.

This clonotype turned up a few times. The chain links TRBV11-1 to TRBJ2-7; the D gene is possibly TRBD1 (6 bases). V dropped 1 base and J dropped 4 bases, with 8 bases sitting between them. CDR1 SGHAT and CDR2 FQDESV come from the germline V gene (reference sequence). CDR3 length: 13 amino acids. CDR3: CASSLEDRYEQYF. CDR3 coding DNA: TGTGCCAGCAGCTTAGAGGACAGATACGAGCAGTACTTC.

This chain links TRBV7-2 with TRBJ2-1, with D tentatively TRBD2 (6 bases). The CDR3 runs to 13 residues. V shed 3 bases and J shed 9 bases, with 12 bases lying between them. In germline, CDR1 is SGHTA, CDR2 FQGNSA. The CDR3 here is CASSFGDFREQFF. The CDR3 nucleotides are TGTGCCAGCAGCTTCGGGGACTTCCGTGAGCAGTTCTTC.

The chain has TRBV20-1 and TRBJ1-2; D remains unclear. CDR1 is DFQATT and CDR2 is SNEGSKA in the germline V gene (reference sequence). This CDR3 contains 13 residues. Trimming removed 0 bases from V and 4 bases from J, with 9 bases in between. CDR3 in amino acids: CSARDGSRYGYTF. In DNA, the CDR3 is TGCAGTGCTAGAGATGGTTCTCGCTATGGCTACACCTTC.

This clonotype was seen a handful of times. The genes are TRBV13 and TRBJ1-6; tentatively, D is TRBD1 (5 bases). CDR1 and CDR2 (germline): PRHDT, FYEKMQ (reference sequence). The V and J ends lost 4 bases and 0 bases respectively, with 10 bases between them. The CDR3 has 16 residues. The CDR3: CASSSGPISYNSPLHF. The CDR3 DNA reads TGTGCCAGCAGCTCGGGACCTATCTCCTATAATTCACCCCTCCACTTT.

This clonotype was detected only a few times. V gene TRBV14 combines with J gene TRBJ1-5; 11 bases line up with TRBD1. Trimming at V came to 0 bases and at J to 0 bases, leaving 10 bases not matched to a gene. Per the germline V gene, CDR1 is SGHDN and CDR2 is FVKESK. This CDR3 region has 20 residues. CDR3 sequence reads: CASSQEGTGGSIYSNQPQHF. The CDR3 bases are TGTGCCAGCAGCCAAGAAGGGACAGGGGGGAGTATTTATAGCAATCAGCCCCAGCATTTT.

This chain connects TRBV18 to TRBJ2-5; D perhaps matches TRBD2 (6 bases). Trimming took 2 bases from V and 2 from J, leaving 9 bases between them. CDR1 and CDR2 from the germline V gene are KGHSH and LQKENI. CDR3 size: 14 residues. This chain's CDR3 is CASSPTSRQETQYF. DNA of the CDR3: TGTGCCAGCTCACCAACTAGCCGGCAAGAGACCCAGTACTTC.

The V and J genes are TRBV27 and TRBJ2-1; maybe TRBD2 (6 bases). With 3 bases removed from V and 4 bases from J, the gap between germline ends came to 13 bases. The germline V gene has CDR1 MNHEY and CDR2 SMNVEV (reference sequence). The CDR3 runs to 15 residues. The CDR3, as DNA: TGTGCCAGCAGTTTCAGGGACTTTCAATACAATGAGCAGTTCTTC. This codes for CASSFRDFQYNEQFF.

The chain employs TRBV20-1 and TRBJ2-7; 11 positions agree with TRBD2. V shed 6 bases and J 7 bases; nucleotides not matched to a gene: 14. There are 15 residues in the CDR3. Germline lookup yields CDR1 DFQATT and CDR2 SNEGSKA (reference sequence). CDR3 amino acids: CSARGALAGVGEQYF. The DNA of the CDR3 is TGCAGTGCAAGGGGGGCACTAGCGGGAGTCGGGGAGCAGTACTTC.

This clonotype was seen more than once but under ten times. The chain carries TRBV20-1 and TRBJ2-1, with D tentatively TRBD2 (6 bases). Germline V gene lookup returns CDR1 DFQATT and CDR2 SNEGSKA (reference sequence). V was cut by 1 base and J by 5 bases, with 12 bases left in between. The CDR3 totals 14 residues. The chain's CDR3 is CSARAGVYHNEQFF. The DNA for the CDR3 is TGCAGTGCTAGAGCGGGAGTTTATCACAATGAGCAGTTCTTC.

The genes are TRBV12-3 or TRBV12-4 and TRBJ1-1, with TRBD1 as a possible D gene (5 bases). The length of the CDR3 is 16 residues. The V gene lost 6 bases and the J gene lost 0 bases, with 17 bases spanning the gap. CDR3 sequence (DNA): TGTGCCAGCAGCCGGAGACGACAGACCATGAACACTGAAGCTTTCTTT. Translation: CASSRRRQTMNTEAFF.

This clonotype was seen only a few times. The rearrangement uses TRBV6-1 and TRBJ1-6; 9 bases map to TRBD1. J gave up 9 bases and V 6 bases, and 21 bases lay outside the gene matches. This CDR3 region has 19 residues. In germline, CDR1 is MNHNS, CDR2 SASEGT. As DNA, the CDR3 is TGTGCCAGCAGATTCACCGGGACAGGGATCGGTTTTCGGGTTTCACCCCTCCACTTT. Protein: CASRFTGTGIGFRVSPLHF.

This clonotype has just a few counts. This chain connects TRBV30 to TRBJ1-6, with 7 bases matching TRBD1. Germline V gene data show CDR1 as GTSNPN and CDR2 as SVGIG (reference sequence). The CDR3 is 15 residues long. Trimming removed 1 base from V and 7 bases from J; junction bases left unmatched: 7. The CDR3 here is CAWSGRTGGNSPLHF. DNA for the CDR3: TGTGCCTGGAGTGGCCGGACAGGCGGGAATTCACCCCTCCACTTT.

In its sample, this clonotype was seen many times. The V gene is TRBV4-2, the J gene TRBJ1-5; D unresolved. Trimming left V 0 bases short and J 7 bases short, with 10 bases between. The CDR3 runs to 14 residues. Germline values: CDR1 LGHNA, CDR2 YNFKEQ. The DNA of the CDR3 is TGTGCCAGCAGCCAAGATAACGGGGAACAGCCCCAGCATTTT. It translates to CASSQDNGEQPQHF.

The chain has TRBV3-1 and TRBJ1-6, with TRBD1 as a possible D gene (5 bases). The ends were cut back, 0 bases at V and 9 bases at J, with 12 bases in the middle. The CDR3 extends over 15 amino acids. Germline V gene lookup returns CDR1 LGHDT and CDR2 YNNKEL (reference sequence). This CDR3 reads CASSQEGQGRSPLHF. In DNA form, the CDR3 reads TGTGCCAGCAGCCAAGAGGGGCAGGGTCGTTCACCCCTCCACTTT.

This clonotype was counted only a few times. The chain joins TRBV7-9 to TRBJ1-1; TRBD1 aligns across 8 bases. V trimming: 6 bases; J trimming: 9 bases; junction bases outside the gene matches: 12. The CDR3 spans 14 residues. The germline gives CDR1 SEHNR, CDR2 FQNEAQ (reference sequence). CDR3 sequence (DNA): TGTGCCAGCAGTTCAGACAGGGGTGGGGTAAAAGCTTTCTTT. The encoded protein is CASSSDRGGVKAFF.

This clonotype was observed a handful of times. The V gene is TRBV6-2 or TRBV6-3, the J gene TRBJ2-1, with D possibly TRBD2 on 5 matching bases. The CDR3 runs 11 residues. Trimming removed 8 bases at V and 7 bases at J, with 9 bases between. Per germline, CDR1 MNHEY and CDR2 SVGEGT. The CDR3 spells CASRTFNEQFF. CDR3 in DNA: TGTGCCAGCCGGACTTTTAATGAGCAGTTCTTC.